One and the same sample provided the 23 T cell receptor beta chains below, sequenced in a study of control samples from healthy donors and cancer patients. Libraries were prepared by immunoSEQ multiplex PCR; TCRdb keeps only in-frame clonotypes and omits some of them. The sample consists of about 160,000 clones, around 90% of them appearing once. The material sequenced was blood. Receptors originate from a man aged 25 to 40 in good health.

The chain employs TRBV7-9 and TRBJ2-7, with 11 nucleotides matching TRBD1. This CDR3 is built from 18 residues. Germline loops: CDR1 SEHNR, CDR2 FQNEAQ (reference sequence). V lost 7 bases and J lost 6; bases outside the gene matches: 20. Here the CDR3 reads CASTLHTGTGGTSGEQYF. For the CDR3, the DNA is TGTGCCAGCACCCTCCACACCGGGACAGGGGGAACTTCAGGCGAGCAGTACTTC.

The genes are TRBV2 and TRBJ1-5; D is possibly TRBD1 (5 bases). The V gene's germline CDR1 is SNHLY and CDR2 FYNNEI. V lost 6 bases to trimming and J lost 5 bases, with 11 bases between them. The CDR3 covers 13 residues. This chain's CDR3 is CASRFGGDQPQHF. The CDR3 nucleotides are TGTGCCAGCAGGTTTGGGGGAGATCAGCCCCAGCATTTT.

This clone was detected only once. This chain uses TRBV9 with TRBJ2-1; TRBD1 might be the D (6 bases). The V gene's germline CDR1 is SGDLS and CDR2 YYNGEE. V shed 1 base and J shed 0 bases, with 8 bases lying between them. CDR3 length: 15 residues. CDR3 loop: CASSVLGGSYNEQFF. The CDR3 region has the DNA TGTGCCAGCAGCGTATTAGGGGGCTCCTACAATGAGCAGTTCTTC.

The rearrangement joins TRBV28 to TRBJ2-5; D may be TRBD1 (6 bases). The CDR3 contains 13 residues. Trimming removed 6 bases from V and 5 bases from J, with 13 bases in between. Looked up from germline, CDR1 is MDHEN and CDR2 is SYDVKM. CDR3 sequence reads: CASREQGRETQYF. As DNA, the CDR3 is TGTGCCAGCAGGGAACAGGGTAGGGAGACCCAGTACTTC.

The V call is TRBV18, the J call TRBJ1-3; D perhaps matches TRBD1 (6 bases). Germline loops: CDR1 KGHSH, CDR2 LQKENI. CDR3 length: 13 amino acids. Deletions cut 6 bases from V and 4 bases from J, with 10 bases between. For the CDR3, the DNA is TGTGCCAGCTCCACAGGGAACGGAAACACCATATATTTT. It specifies CASSTGNGNTIYF.

The V gene is TRBV2, the J gene TRBJ2-2, with D tentatively TRBD2 (5 bases). CDR1 and CDR2 (germline): SNHLY, FYNNEI. Trimming shortened V by 5 bases and J by 4 bases, and 14 bases separated the two germline ends. The CDR3 has 15 amino acids. CDR3 nucleotides: TGTGCCAGCAGTTTCTTGGACTCCTCCACCGGGGAGCTGTTTTTT. Its translation: CASSFLDSSTGELFF.

This clone is a singleton in its sample. The chain couples TRBV11-2 to TRBJ1-2; D not certain. With 5 bases removed from V and 2 bases from J, the gap between germline ends came to 9 bases. CDR1 SGHAT and CDR2 FQNNGV come from the germline V gene. This CDR3 spans 13 amino acids. CDR3 nucleotide sequence: TGTGCCAGCAGCGCGAATTGGAACTATGGCTACACCTTC. It is translated as CASSANWNYGYTF.

The chain employs TRBV27 and TRBJ1-1; 8 bases fit TRBD1. J lost 11 bases, V lost 2 bases, and 10 bases had no gene match. The CDR3 runs 14 residues. Germline-derived CDR1 and CDR2 are MNHEY and SMNVEV (reference sequence). CDR3 residues: CASSLGNRGLEAFF. CDR3 DNA sequence: TGTGCCAGCAGTTTAGGAAACAGGGGGTTAGAGGCTTTCTTT.

J is TRBJ2-2 and V is TRBV4-1; D is undetermined. The CDR3 extends over 16 amino acids. Trimming stripped 0 bases from V and 1 base from J, with 9 bases between. Germline V lookup: CDR1 MGHRA, CDR2 YSYEKL. CDR3 residues: CASSQEIRMNTGELFF. In DNA form, the CDR3 reads TGCGCCAGCAGCCAAGAGATTAGGATGAACACCGGGGAGCTGTTTTTT.

The chain uses TRBV7-2 and TRBJ2-5; 7 nucleotides line up with TRBD1. From germline, CDR1 is SGHTA and CDR2 FQGNSA. The V segment lost 5 bases and the J segment 5 bases; nucleotides outside the gene matches: 8. This CDR3 is built from 14 residues. The CDR3: CASSRTGVKETQYF. The CDR3 nucleotides read TGTGCCAGCAGCCGGACAGGAGTCAAGGAGACCCAGTACTTC.

The V gene is TRBV28, the J gene TRBJ1-4; D is ambiguous. V lost 7 bases, J lost 8 bases, and 11 bases lay in between. This CDR3 contains 12 residues. Per germline, CDR1 MDHEN and CDR2 SYDVKM. The CDR3 sequence is CASTALGEKLFF. CDR3 nucleotides: TGTGCCAGCACCGCCCTGGGGGAAAAACTGTTTTTT.

The J gene is TRBJ2-1, the V gene TRBV5-4; no clear D gene. CDR1 is SGHNT and CDR2 is YYREEE in the germline V gene (reference sequence). The CDR3 extends over 14 amino acids. With 0 bases removed from V and 6 bases from J, the gap between germline ends came to 10 bases. Here the CDR3 DNA reads TGTGCCAGCAGCTTGGCCGCATTGGGCAATGAGCAGTTCTTC. It encodes CASSLAALGNEQFF.

The chain joins TRBV6-1 to TRBJ2-7; the D gene is possibly TRBD2 (6 bases). The CDR3 loop spans 14 amino acids. The V end lost 2 bases, the J end lost 2 bases, and 10 bases lay between the germline ends. Germline V gene lookup returns CDR1 MNHNS and CDR2 SASEGT. The CDR3 nucleotides read TGTGCCAGCAGTGAAAAGGGAGGCGCCTACGAGCAGTACTTC. This encodes CASSEKGGAYEQYF.

The V gene is TRBV7-2, the J gene TRBJ2-5; 8 bases fit TRBD2. Unmatched junction bases numbered 10, after V lost 5 bases and J lost 11 bases. The CDR3 spans 13 residues. Germline V gene lookup returns CDR1 SGHTA and CDR2 FQGNSA. The CDR3 DNA follows: TGTGCCAGCAGCGTACTAGCGGATCGGCTTCAGTACTTC. It specifies CASSVLADRLQYF.

Written as DNA, the CDR3 is TGTGCCAGCAGCTCTGGGACTAGCGCCATGTTCGGCTCCTACAATGAGCAGTTCTTC. Its translation is CASSSGTSAMFGSYNEQFF. The genes are TRBV5-6 and TRBJ2-1; 10 positions match TRBD2. Germline V lookup: CDR1 SGHDT, CDR2 YYEEEE. The CDR3 contains 19 residues. The junction had 12 bases not matched to a gene; V was cut back by 3 bases and J by 0 bases.

CDR3 in amino acids: CASSSLDRGQDTYEQYF. The CDR3 DNA reads as TGTGCCAGCAGCTCATTAGACCGAGGACAGGATACCTACGAGCAGTACTTC. The genes are TRBV7-6 and TRBJ2-7, with TRBD1 matching over 7 bases. CDR1 and CDR2 from the germline V gene are SGHVS and FNYEAQ. The trim removed 4 bases at V and 2 bases at J, leaving 14 bases unmatched. The CDR3 is made up of 17 amino acids. Looking up the rest from reference TRBV7-6 and TRBJ2-7 gives the full variable domain: GAGVSQSPRYKVTKRGQDVALRCDPISGHVSLYWYRQALGQGPEFLTYFNYEAQQDKSGLPNDRFSAERPEGSISTLTIQRTEQRDSAMYRCASSSLDRGQDTYEQYFGPGTRLTVT.

This clone was recorded only once. V usage is TRBV27 and J usage is TRBJ1-1, with 11 bases lining up with TRBD1. V was clipped by 3 bases and J by 0 bases; unmatched bases: 9. The CDR3 runs to 18 residues. The germline V gene has CDR1 MNHEY and CDR2 SMNVEV (reference sequence). CDR3 residues: CASSFGTGGRGMNTEAFF. The CDR3 bases are TGTGCCAGCAGTTTCGGGACAGGGGGTAGAGGGATGAACACTGAAGCTTTCTTT.

The gene calls are TRBV29-1 and TRBJ2-7, with TRBD2 as a possible D gene (5 bases). Trimming shortened V by 4 bases and J by 0 bases, and 7 bases separated the two germline ends. This CDR3 is built from 12 residues. Germline CDR1 SQVTM, CDR2 ANQGSEA. DNA for the CDR3: TGCAGCGTTGTTCGGGACTCCTACGAGCAGTACTTC. Translating gives CSVVRDSYEQYF.

This chain connects TRBV6-5 to TRBJ2-5, with unresolved D. CDR1 MNHEY and CDR2 SVGAGI come from the germline V gene. CDR3 length equals 11 residues. The V end lost 8 bases, the J end lost 6 bases, and 10 bases lay between the germline ends. This CDR3 is CASAYRQTQYF. CDR3 coding DNA: TGTGCCAGCGCCTATAGGCAGACCCAGTACTTC.

This sequence joins TRBV20-1 and TRBJ2-7, with TRBD1 matching over 7 bases. The ends lost 5 bases at V and 4 bases at J; junction bases unmatched: 2. There are 11 residues in the CDR3. Germline CDR1 reads DFQATT; CDR2 reads SNEGSKA (reference sequence). CDR3 in amino acids: CSADRVYEQYF. The CDR3 DNA reads TGCAGTGCTGACAGGGTTTACGAGCAGTACTTC.

This rearrangement joins TRBV11-2 to TRBJ2-3; D may be TRBD2 (5 bases). This CDR3 is built from 16 residues. Trimming shortened V by 1 base and J by 1 base, and 12 bases separated the two germline ends. CDR1 and CDR2 (germline): SGHAT, FQNNGV. The CDR3 region has the DNA TGTGCCAGCAGCTTAGGGGGAGAGAGACGCACAGATACGCAGTATTTT. It specifies CASSLGGERRTDTQYF. The full variable domain, with the rest looked up from reference TRBV11-2 and TRBJ2-3, is EAGVAQSPRYKIIEKRQSVAFWCNPISGHATLYWYQQILGQGPKLLIQFQNNGVVDDSQLPKDRFSAERLKGVDSTLKIQPAKLEDSAVYLCASSLGGERRTDTQYFGPGTRLTVL.

V and J are TRBV30 and TRBJ1-5, with D perhaps matching TRBD1 (5 bases). The CDR3 has 14 amino acids. Germline CDR1 GTSNPN, CDR2 SVGIG (reference sequence). V was trimmed by 2 bases and J by 6 bases, leaving 14 bases between them. Written as DNA, the CDR3 is TGTGCCTGGAGTAGACAGACGGGGATTCAGCCCCAGCATTTT. This translates into CAWSRQTGIQPQHF.

This chain connects TRBV2 to TRBJ1-1; weak D call: TRBD1 (5 bases). Looked up from germline, CDR1 is SNHLY and CDR2 is FYNNEI. The CDR3 is 15 residues long. Trimming took 7 bases from V and 0 from J, leaving 15 bases between them. The CDR3 coding sequence is TGTGCCAGCACCCTGGGGGTGCCCATGAACACTGAAGCTTTCTTT. Translated: CASTLGVPMNTEAFF.